This T cell receptor (beta chain) was profiled in a study of blood T cell repertoires in COVID-19. The CDR3 sequence is 15 residues long. With 2 bases removed from V and 2 bases from J, the gap between germline ends came to 10 bases. From germline, CDR1 is SGHAT and CDR2 FQNNGV. As originally analysed: For nucleated cells, counts were estimated from reference gene primer amplification. Using immunoSEQ multiplex PCR, the repertoire was profiled, and TCRdb retains in-frame clones only, with some absent. V and J calls and clone size follow that table, whereas D and trimming were derived from the DNA. This repertoire shows 72,000 or so clones, around nine tenths found once; its top ten account for around 13%.

The receptor's source is a woman aged 60-75 years with acute or convalescent COVID-19. J is TRBJ2-1 and V is TRBV11-2, with D perhaps TRBD2 (6 bases). The sequenced sample consisted of peripheral blood. CDR3 amino acids: CASSLIGGTYNEQFF. CDR3 DNA sequence: TGTGCCAGCAGCTTAATTGGAGGGACCTACAATGAGCAGTTCTTC.